This T cell receptor (beta chain) was sequenced during a study of tumor and adjacent non-tumor tissue in lung cancer. For the study at large: There were 11 to 13 adenocarcinoma, 2 squamous cell carcinoma and 1 small cell lung cancer cases. On average, productive TCRbeta reads reached a few million per sample.

The CDR3 covers 15 residues. Germline-derived CDR1 and CDR2 are SQVTM and ANQGSEA. Concerning this clonotype itself: Its specificity is unknown. One end of the junction is discordant with germline, which a read error may explain.

No cell sorting was done before RNA was extracted from the tissue. TCRbeta libraries were built with three rounds of nested PCR, modified from ARM-PCR. Via MiXCR, TCRdb re-called the multiplex PCR reads, giving one row per CDR3 protein. Here the sample spans roughly 70,000 distinct CDR3 sequences, around three quarters being singletons. Study observations and caveats: Top 100 clones took a larger repertoire share in normal lung.

The rearrangement joins TRBV29-1 to TRBJ2-6, with D possibly matching TRBD1 (6 bases). The sample consisted of lung tumor tissue. The source is a man between 60 and 75 years old with non-small cell lung cancer. The CDR3 here is CSVELDSSGANILTF. For the CDR3, the DNA is TGCAGCGTTGAGTTGGACAGCTCTGGGGCCAACATCCTGACCTTC.